This T cell receptor (beta chain) was documented in a study of molecular identifiers for immune sequencing clone quantification. TCRdb independently ran MiXCR on the PCR reads; one entry per CDR3 protein. Of 490,000 or so distinct CDR3 sequences in the sample, roughly 23% are singletons; the top ten hold about 0.78%. The germline CDR1 and CDR2 sequences are PRHDT and FYEKMQ (reference sequence). CDR3 length equals 12 residues. The V gene lost 5 bases and the J gene lost 7 bases, with 11 bases spanning the gap. In its sample, this clonotype was seen many times. The TCR was taken from a human donor in good health. Some libraries in this study had Jurkat cell RNA spiked in. V usage is TRBV13 and J usage is TRBJ1-2; tentatively, D is TRBD1 (5 bases). Sequenced input: naive CD8+ T cells from blood, with Jurkat cell RNA spiked in. Specified subset: FACS-sorted CD8+CD4-CCR7+CD45RA+ naive T cells. CDR3 sequence reads: CASSPLGAGYTF. DNA for the CDR3: TGTGCCAGCAGCCCGCTAGGGGCTGGCTACACCTTC. The full variable domain, rest sourced from reference TRBV13 and TRBJ1-2, is AAGVIQSPRHLIKEKRETATLKCYPIPRHDTVYWYQQGPGQDPQFLISFYEKMQSDKGSIPDRFSAQQFSDYHSELNMSSLELGDSALYFCASSPLGAGYTFGSGTRLTVV.